This record covers a single TCR beta chain. No antigen is known for it. The sample belongs to a study of monozygotic twins with inflammatory bowel disease. Study conclusions and caveats: Versus healthy twins, IBD patients showed fewer clonotypes shared with others, especially with disease activity.

Each sample's cDNA came from eight separate reactions. TCRdb derives one entry per CDR3 protein from the 5' RACE reads, leaving out DNA. The sample has 95,000 to 110,000 distinct CDR3 sequences. Sequenced material: blood. The clonotype was recovered from a human donor with ulcerative colitis or Crohn's disease, or a healthy co-twin of an affected twin (not recorded which).

The CDR3 here is CASSTGQANTGELFF. The chain links TRBV5-1 to TRBJ2-2; the TCRdb D gene call, TRBD1, has no DNA to confirm it. Germline-derived CDR1 and CDR2 are SGHRS and YFSETQ. This CDR3 has 15 amino acids.